The clone carrying this T cell receptor beta chain was observed many times. Its antigen is undetermined. These data come from a study of T cells after yellow fever vaccination. Study-wide results and limits: Reappearance after the booster was seen for most primary-vaccination clones, at 95% to 97% CD4 and around 88% CD8. FACS-sorted repertoires might harbor abundant contaminating clonotypes from the bulk population.

In making TCR cDNA, 5'RACE template switching added a universal primer site and UMIs to it. TCRdb re-called the 5' RACE reads with MiXCR, one entry per CDR3 protein. The table has hundreds of thousands of distinct CDR3 sequences, roughly 11% seen once. V dropped 8 bases and J dropped 4 bases, with 14 bases sitting between them. The CDR3 loop spans 13 amino acids. Germline-derived CDR1 and CDR2 are MNHNS and SASEGT. This receptor was identified in a man between 18 and 29 years old who received the YFV17D yellow fever vaccine. The starting material was PBMCs, obtained on the day of the first yellow fever vaccination. The J gene is TRBJ1-1, the V gene TRBV6-1; D unclear. CDR3 sequence: CASGPSLLTEAFF. CDR3 nucleotide sequence: TGTGCCAGCGGGCCGTCTCTTCTCACTGAAGCTTTCTTT.